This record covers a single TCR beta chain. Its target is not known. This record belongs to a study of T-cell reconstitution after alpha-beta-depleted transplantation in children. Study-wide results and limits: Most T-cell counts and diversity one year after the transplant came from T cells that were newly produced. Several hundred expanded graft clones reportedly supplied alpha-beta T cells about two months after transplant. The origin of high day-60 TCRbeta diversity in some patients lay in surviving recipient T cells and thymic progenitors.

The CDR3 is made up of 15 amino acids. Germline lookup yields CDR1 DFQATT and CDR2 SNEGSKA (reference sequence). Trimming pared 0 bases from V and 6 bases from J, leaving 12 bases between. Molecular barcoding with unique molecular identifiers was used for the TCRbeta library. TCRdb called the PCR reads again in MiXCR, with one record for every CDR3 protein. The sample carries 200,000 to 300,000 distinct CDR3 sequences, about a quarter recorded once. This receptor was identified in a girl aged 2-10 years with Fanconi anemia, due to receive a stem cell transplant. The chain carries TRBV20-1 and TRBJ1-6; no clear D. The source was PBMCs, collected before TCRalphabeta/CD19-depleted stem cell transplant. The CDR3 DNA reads TGCAGTGCTAGAGATTGGAGTATCATTAATTCACCCCTCCACTTT. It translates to CSARDWSIINSPLHF.